The text below deals with one T cell receptor (beta chain). Its antigen is unknown. Generated by immunoSEQ multiplex PCR, the TCRdb table keeps only in-frame clones and is missing some. The sample holds approximately 120,000 clones, about 90% seen once. The sample belongs to a study of siplizumab effects on memory and regulatory T cells. Findings and limits, study-wide: Naive T cell populations appeared to exhibit greater diversity than memory cells and appeared to be major alloresponse contributors. Mapping to unstimulated subsets was achieved for only a minor fraction of alloreactive clones.

There are 14 residues in the CDR3. Trimming cost V 3 bases and J 2 bases, with 9 bases left between them. CDR1 and CDR2 from the germline V gene are SGHVS and FNYEAQ. The J gene is TRBJ2-3, the V gene TRBV7-6; tentative D call: TRBD2 (5 bases). What was sequenced was Tregs sorted from blood. This receptor was taken from a human donor in good health. The CDR3 coding sequence is TGTGCCAGCAGCTTTGGAGGCGCCACAGATACGCAGTATTTT. It translates to CASSFGGATDTQYF.